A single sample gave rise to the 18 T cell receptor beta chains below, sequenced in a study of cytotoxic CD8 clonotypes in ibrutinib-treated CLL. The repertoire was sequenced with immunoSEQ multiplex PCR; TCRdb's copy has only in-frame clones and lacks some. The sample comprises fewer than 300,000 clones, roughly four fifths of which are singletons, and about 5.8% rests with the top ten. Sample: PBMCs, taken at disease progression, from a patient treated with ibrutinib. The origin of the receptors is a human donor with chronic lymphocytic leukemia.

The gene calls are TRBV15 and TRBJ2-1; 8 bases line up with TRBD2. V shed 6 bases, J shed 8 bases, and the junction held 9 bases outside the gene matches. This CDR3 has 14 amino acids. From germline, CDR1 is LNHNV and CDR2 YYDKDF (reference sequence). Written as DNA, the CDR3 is TGTGCCACCAGAGCGGCGGGGGGTAGCGATGAGCAGTTCTTC. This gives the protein CATRAAGGSDEQFF.

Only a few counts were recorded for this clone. The CDR3 sequence: CASSVLAGGNEQYF. CDR3 nucleotide sequence: TGTGCCAGCAGTGTCCTAGCGGGAGGAAACGAGCAGTACTTC. V is TRBV27 and J is TRBJ2-7; TRBD2 matches at 11 bases. Germline-derived CDR1 and CDR2 are MNHEY and SMNVEV (reference sequence). This CDR3 spans 14 amino acids. Germline trimming cut 5 bases from V and 5 bases from J; bases unmatched to any gene: 5.

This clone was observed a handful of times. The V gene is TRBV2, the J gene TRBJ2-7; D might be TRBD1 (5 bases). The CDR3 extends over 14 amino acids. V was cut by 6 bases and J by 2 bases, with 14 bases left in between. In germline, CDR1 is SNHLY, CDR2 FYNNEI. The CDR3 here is CASRDIARPYEQYF. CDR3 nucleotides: TGTGCCAGCAGGGACATCGCCCGCCCCTACGAGCAGTACTTC.

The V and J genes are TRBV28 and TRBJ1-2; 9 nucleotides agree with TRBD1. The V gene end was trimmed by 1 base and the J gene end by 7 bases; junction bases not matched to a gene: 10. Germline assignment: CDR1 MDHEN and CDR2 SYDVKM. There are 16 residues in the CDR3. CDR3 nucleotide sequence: TGTGCCAGCAGTTTATTCTCTCCGGACAGGGGTTCTGGCTACACCTTC. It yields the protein CASSLFSPDRGSGYTF.

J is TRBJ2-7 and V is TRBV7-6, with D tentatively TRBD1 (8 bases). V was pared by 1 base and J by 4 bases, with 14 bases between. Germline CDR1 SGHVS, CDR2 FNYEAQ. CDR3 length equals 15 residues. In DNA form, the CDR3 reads TGTGCCAGCAGCTTAGAAGCGGGACAGGTGTACGAGCAGTACTTC. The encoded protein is CASSLEAGQVYEQYF.

This chain's CDR3 is CASSLEGADTGELFF. CDR3 DNA sequence: TGTGCCAGCAGCTTAGAGGGGGCCGACACCGGGGAGCTGTTTTTT. V usage is TRBV11-2 and J usage is TRBJ2-2; a possible D gene is TRBD1 (6 bases). Trimming took 0 bases from V and 3 from J, leaving 8 bases between them. The CDR3 consists of 15 residues. Germline lookup yields CDR1 SGHAT and CDR2 FQNNGV.

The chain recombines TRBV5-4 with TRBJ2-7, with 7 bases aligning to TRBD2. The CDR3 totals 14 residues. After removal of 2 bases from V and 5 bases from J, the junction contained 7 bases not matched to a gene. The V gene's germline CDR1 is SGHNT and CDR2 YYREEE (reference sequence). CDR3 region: CASSLPQRGHEQYF. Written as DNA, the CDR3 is TGTGCCAGCAGCTTACCCCAGCGGGGACACGAGCAGTACTTC. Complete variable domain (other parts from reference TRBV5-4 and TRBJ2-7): ETGVTQSPTHLIKTRGQQVTLRCSSQSGHNTVSWYQQALGQGPQFIFQYYREEENGRGNFPPRFSGLQFPNYSSELNVNALELDDSALYLCASSLPQRGHEQYFGPGTRLTVT.

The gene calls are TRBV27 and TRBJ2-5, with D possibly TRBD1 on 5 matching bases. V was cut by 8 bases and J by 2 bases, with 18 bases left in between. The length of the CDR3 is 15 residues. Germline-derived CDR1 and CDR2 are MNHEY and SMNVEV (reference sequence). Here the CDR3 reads CASRILGARQETQYF. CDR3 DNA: TGTGCCAGCCGGATTCTAGGGGCGCGGCAAGAGACCCAGTACTTC.

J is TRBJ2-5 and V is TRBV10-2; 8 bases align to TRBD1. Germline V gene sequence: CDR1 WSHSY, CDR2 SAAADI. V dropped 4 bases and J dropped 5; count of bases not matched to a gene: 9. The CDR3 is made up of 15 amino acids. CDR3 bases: TGCGCCAGCAGTGTCCGGACAGGGCCCCCGGAGACCCAGTACTTC. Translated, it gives CASSVRTGPPETQYF.

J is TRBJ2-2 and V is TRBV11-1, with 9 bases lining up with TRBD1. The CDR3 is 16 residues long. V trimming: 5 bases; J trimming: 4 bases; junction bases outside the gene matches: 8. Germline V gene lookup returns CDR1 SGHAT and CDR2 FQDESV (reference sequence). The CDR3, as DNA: TGTGCCAGCAGCCGCTGGACAGGGGCAGCCACCGGGGAGCTGTTTTTT. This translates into CASSRWTGAATGELFF.

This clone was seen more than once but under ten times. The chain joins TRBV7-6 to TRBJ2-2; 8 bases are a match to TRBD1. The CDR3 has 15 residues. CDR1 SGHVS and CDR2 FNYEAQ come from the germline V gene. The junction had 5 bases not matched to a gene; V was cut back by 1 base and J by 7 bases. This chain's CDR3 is CASSLGRGHGGELFF. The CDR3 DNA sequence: TGTGCCAGCAGCTTAGGCAGGGGGCACGGCGGGGAGCTGTTTTTT. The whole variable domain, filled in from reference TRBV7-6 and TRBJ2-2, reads GAGVSQSPRYKVTKRGQDVALRCDPISGHVSLYWYRQALGQGPEFLTYFNYEAQQDKSGLPNDRFSAERPEGSISTLTIQRTEQRDSAMYRCASSLGRGHGGELFFGEGSRLTVL.

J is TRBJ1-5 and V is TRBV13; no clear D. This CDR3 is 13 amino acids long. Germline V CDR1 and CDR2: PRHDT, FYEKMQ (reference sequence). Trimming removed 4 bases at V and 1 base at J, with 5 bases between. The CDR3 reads CASSSGSNQPQHF. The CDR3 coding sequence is TGTGCCAGCAGCTCGGGGAGCAATCAGCCCCAGCATTTT.

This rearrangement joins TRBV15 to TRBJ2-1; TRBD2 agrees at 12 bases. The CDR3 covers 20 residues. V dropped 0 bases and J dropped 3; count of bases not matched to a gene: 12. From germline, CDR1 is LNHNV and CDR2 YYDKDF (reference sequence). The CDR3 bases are TGTGCCACCAGCAGAGAGCCGGTTGAAACTAGCGGGAGGCGCTACAATGAGCAGTTCTTC. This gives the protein CATSREPVETSGRRYNEQFF.

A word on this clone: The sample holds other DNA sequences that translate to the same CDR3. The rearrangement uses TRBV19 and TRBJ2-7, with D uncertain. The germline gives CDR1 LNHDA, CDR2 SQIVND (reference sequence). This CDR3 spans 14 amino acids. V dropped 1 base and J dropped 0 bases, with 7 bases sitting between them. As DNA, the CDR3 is TGTGCCAGTAGTATAGCGGCCGGCTCCTACGAGCAGTACTTC. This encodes CASSIAAGSYEQYF.

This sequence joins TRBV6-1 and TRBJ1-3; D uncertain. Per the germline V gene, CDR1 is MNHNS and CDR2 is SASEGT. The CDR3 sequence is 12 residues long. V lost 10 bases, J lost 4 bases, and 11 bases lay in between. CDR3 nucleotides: TGTGCCACCAGGTTGGCAGGAAACACCATATATTTT. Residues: CATRLAGNTIYF.

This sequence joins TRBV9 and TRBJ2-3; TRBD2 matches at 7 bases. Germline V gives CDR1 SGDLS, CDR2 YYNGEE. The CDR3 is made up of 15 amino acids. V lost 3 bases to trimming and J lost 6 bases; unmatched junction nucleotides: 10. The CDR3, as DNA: TGTGCCAGCAGCGCCGGGGGATCAGCGGGGGATACGCAGTATTTT. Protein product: CASSAGGSAGDTQYF.

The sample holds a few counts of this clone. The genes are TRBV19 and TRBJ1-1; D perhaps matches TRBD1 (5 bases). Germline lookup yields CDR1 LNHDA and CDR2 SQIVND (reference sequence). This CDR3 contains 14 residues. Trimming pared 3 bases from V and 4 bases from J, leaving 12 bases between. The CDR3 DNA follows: TGTGCCAGTAGTATCGGGGGTGTGAGCACTGAAGCTTTCTTT. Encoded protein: CASSIGGVSTEAFF.

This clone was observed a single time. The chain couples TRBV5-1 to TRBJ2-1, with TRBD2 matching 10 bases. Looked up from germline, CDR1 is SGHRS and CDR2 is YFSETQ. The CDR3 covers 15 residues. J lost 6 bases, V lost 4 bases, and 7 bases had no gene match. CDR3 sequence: CASSPRLAGPNEQFF. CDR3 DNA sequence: TGCGCCAGCAGCCCTCGACTAGCGGGCCCCAATGAGCAGTTCTTC.